Each of the 10 T cell receptor beta chains below was sequenced from the same sample in a study of identifying expanded T cells in peripheral blood. Libraries were prepared by immunoSEQ multiplex PCR; TCRdb keeps only in-frame clonotypes and omits some of them. The sample yields approximately 75,000 clones, 85% to 90% seen once. The sequenced material came from blood. All receptors come from a person aged 18-69 years in good health.

This clone was picked up one time. The chain employs TRBV2 and TRBJ2-7, with D maybe TRBD2 (7 bases). Germline V gene lookup returns CDR1 SNHLY and CDR2 FYNNEI. The CDR3 runs 15 residues. V was cut by 1 base and J by 0 bases, with 10 bases left in between. DNA of the CDR3: TGTGCCAGCAGTGAAGTCGCGGGGGCCTCCTACGAGCAGTACTTC. Protein product: CASSEVAGASYEQYF.

The gene calls are TRBV9 and TRBJ2-1; 9 bases line up with TRBD2. The trim removed 1 base at V and 8 bases at J, leaving 7 bases unmatched. From germline, CDR1 is SGDLS and CDR2 YYNGEE. The CDR3 runs 15 residues. CDR3 nucleotides: TGTGCCAGCAGCGTAAATAGCGGGAGCTTTGATGAGCAGTTCTTC. Its protein is CASSVNSGSFDEQFF.

In DNA, the CDR3 is TGTGCCAGTACGGGACGGAATAATGAAAAACTGTTTTTT. Translated: CASTGRNNEKLFF. The chain combines TRBV19 with TRBJ1-4, with a possible D match to TRBD1 (5 bases). The ends were cut back, 7 bases at V and 4 bases at J, with 10 bases in the middle. Germline-derived CDR1 and CDR2 are LNHDA and SQIVND (reference sequence). CDR3 length equals 13 residues.

The chain links TRBV18 to TRBJ2-1; TRBD2 agrees at 13 bases. The CDR3 is made up of 16 amino acids. Germline loops: CDR1 KGHSH, CDR2 LQKENI. After removal of 3 bases from V and 7 bases from J, the junction contained 6 bases not matched to a gene. The CDR3 loop is CASSPKTSGGVNEQFF. DNA of the CDR3: TGTGCCAGCTCACCTAAAACTAGCGGGGGGGTGAATGAGCAGTTCTTC.

The J gene is TRBJ2-3, the V gene TRBV18, with D possibly matching TRBD1 (6 bases). Trimming stripped 8 bases from V and 4 bases from J, with 13 bases between. Germline assignment: CDR1 KGHSH and CDR2 LQKENI. The CDR3 sequence is 13 residues long. CDR3 sequence: CASTTGTPDTQYF. The CDR3 DNA reads as TGTGCCAGCACTACAGGGACCCCAGATACGCAGTATTTT.

The rearrangement links TRBV15 to TRBJ2-7, with TRBD1 identical over 8 bases. Germline-derived CDR1 and CDR2 are LNHNV and YYDKDF (reference sequence). Germline trimming cut 3 bases from V and 2 bases from J; bases unmatched to any gene: 9. The CDR3 extends over 16 amino acids. The CDR3, as DNA: TGTGCCACCAGCAGCGCAGGGGGCGGGCGAGCCTACGAGCAGTACTTC. Its translation: CATSSAGGGRAYEQYF.

The chain recombines TRBV27 with TRBJ1-1; 7 positions match TRBD1. The CDR3 is made up of 12 amino acids. With V trimmed by 5 bases and J by 11 bases, 8 bases remained unmatched. The germline gives CDR1 MNHEY, CDR2 SMNVEV (reference sequence). CDR3 in amino acids: CASSTPGTDAFF. The CDR3, as DNA: TGTGCCAGCAGTACACCCGGGACAGATGCTTTCTTT.

The chain combines TRBV2 with TRBJ2-3; 7 positions agree with TRBD2. Germline values: CDR1 SNHLY, CDR2 FYNNEI. CDR3 length: 14 amino acids. V dropped 6 bases and J dropped 4; count of bases not matched to a gene: 7. The CDR3, as DNA: TGTGCCAGCAGAAAACTAGCGTCCGCAGATACGCAGTATTTT. It specifies CASRKLASADTQYF.

The chain recombines TRBV2 with TRBJ2-1, with 12 positions matching TRBD2. The trim removed 2 bases at V and 9 bases at J, leaving 5 bases unmatched. The V gene's germline CDR1 is SNHLY and CDR2 FYNNEI. The CDR3 totals 15 residues. The CDR3 spells CASSELAGGSSEQFF. CDR3 nucleotide sequence: TGTGCCAGCAGTGAACTAGCGGGAGGGAGTTCTGAGCAGTTCTTC.

This rearrangement joins TRBV5-3 to TRBJ1-4; 7 bases match TRBD1. TRBV5-3 is noted as an ORF with a role that remains uncertain. J was trimmed by 8 bases and V by 6 bases; bases with no gene match: 7. The CDR3 extends over 13 amino acids. The CDR3 DNA is TGTGCCAGAAACCCGGGGACAGCCGAAAAACTGTTTTTT. Protein: CARNPGTAEKLFF.